Below are 29 T cell receptor beta chains sequenced from a single sample in a study of T cells in Graves' hyperthyroidism and ophthalmopathy (dated by TCRdb to 2018 to 2020). Library construction relied on multiplex PCR. TCRdb names Illumina HiSeq 2000 as the instrument used. Amplification of TCR beta CDR3 regions was carried out from RNA transcripts. The first round of RT-PCR for the TCR CDR3 was performed with the HTBI primer set and the Qiagen OneStep RT-PCR kit. TCRdb redid the processing of the public reads, applying fastp at Q25 and MiXCR, and retained in-frame beta chains. Rows matching on CDR3 protein sequence are summarized as one entry with the most common DNA and genes. This sample holds 450,000 to 650,000 distinct CDR3 sequences; approximately 15% were observed only once. The ten largest clones take up about 7% of the sample. Sequenced input: blood. The receptors were gathered from a woman aged 18-29 years with Graves' ophthalmopathy.

The rearrangement uses TRBV6-1 and TRBJ1-5, with 9 nucleotides matching TRBD1. This CDR3 contains 16 residues. The trim removed 0 bases at V and 5 bases at J, leaving 5 bases unmatched. The germline CDR1 and CDR2 sequences are MNHNS and SASEGT. DNA for the CDR3: TGTGCCAGCAGTGAAGCTTTCCACAGGGGGCATCAGCCCCAGCATTTT. Translating gives CASSEAFHRGHQPQHF.

This clonotype was recorded many times. This chain links TRBV7-2 with TRBJ2-1; 7 nucleotides align to TRBD2. Germline V gene lookup returns CDR1 SGHTA and CDR2 FQGNSA. The trim removed 1 base at V and 3 bases at J, leaving 21 bases unmatched. The CDR3 is 21 residues long. The CDR3 region is CASSLGPGRGLAGWVYNEQFF. As DNA, the CDR3 is TGTGCCAGCAGCTTAGGCCCAGGGAGGGGTTTGGCGGGATGGGTCTACAATGAGCAGTTCTTC.

This clonotype was counted many times. The V and J genes are TRBV7-2 and TRBJ2-7, with D uncertain. The V gene's germline CDR1 is SGHTA and CDR2 FQGNSA. This CDR3 comprises 13 residues. Trimming removed 0 bases from V and 6 bases from J, with 9 bases in between. CDR3 sequence: CASSLASSPEQYF. As DNA, the CDR3 is TGTGCCAGCAGCTTAGCATCATCGCCCGAGCAGTACTTC.

There are many counts of this clonotype. V usage is TRBV29-1 and J usage is TRBJ2-5; the match to TRBD2 covers 8 bases. Germline V gene sequence: CDR1 SQVTM, CDR2 ANQGSEA. Trimming removed 4 bases from V and 5 bases from J; junction bases left unmatched: 3. CDR3 length: 12 residues. The CDR3 coding sequence is TGCAGCGTTGGAGCGGGAGTGGAGACCCAGTACTTC. Its translation: CSVGAGVETQYF.

This clonotype was seen many times. V and J are TRBV20-1 and TRBJ2-7; TRBD1 matches at 7 bases. With V trimmed by 0 bases and J by 1 base, 3 bases remained unmatched. The CDR3 spans 14 residues. CDR1 is DFQATT and CDR2 is SNEGSKA in the germline V gene (reference sequence). This CDR3 reads CSARDGTDSYEQYF. The CDR3 DNA reads as TGCAGTGCTAGAGATGGGACAGATTCCTACGAGCAGTACTTC.

CDR3 amino acids: CASSLTSGRVYEQYF. CDR3 sequence (DNA): TGTGCCAGCAGCCTGACTAGCGGGAGAGTTTACGAGCAGTACTTC. The gene calls are TRBV7-8 and TRBJ2-7, with 12 bases fitting TRBD2. The CDR3 runs 15 residues. J lost 4 bases, V lost 5 bases, and 6 bases had no gene match. Per germline, CDR1 SGHVS and CDR2 FQNEAQ.

Remarks on this clonotype: With a much larger clone just one base away, this may be a read error. The chain combines TRBV16 with TRBJ2-7; no firm D call. V was clipped by 2 bases and J by 4 bases, with 9 bases between them. CDR1 and CDR2 from the germline V gene are KGHSY and FQNENV. The CDR3 sequence is 13 residues long. CDR3 coding DNA: TGTGCCAGCAGCCAACTCACCAAATACGAGCAGTACTTC. Translation gives CASSQLTKYEQYF.

This clonotype has more than one count but fewer than ten. The V gene is TRBV25-1, the J gene TRBJ2-5, with a tentative D call TRBD2 (6 bases). This CDR3 has 13 residues. Germline values: CDR1 MGHDK, CDR2 SYGVNS. V was trimmed by 3 bases and J by 6 bases, leaving 11 bases between them. The CDR3 DNA reads as TGTGCCAGCAGTGAGAGCGGGCGTAAGACCCAGTACTTC. It yields the protein CASSESGRKTQYF.

This clonotype has ten or more counts. This chain connects TRBV7-2 to TRBJ2-7; 11 bases line up with TRBD1. The ends lost 7 bases at V and 3 bases at J; junction bases unmatched: 8. Germline V gives CDR1 SGHTA, CDR2 FQGNSA. This CDR3 has 15 residues. The CDR3 bases are TGTGCCAGCACCCCCTCAGGGACAGGGGGCTACGAGCAGTACTTC. Translation: CASTPSGTGGYEQYF. Filled out from reference TRBV7-2 and TRBJ2-7, the complete variable domain reads GAGVSQSPSNKVTEKGKDVELRCDPISGHTALYWYRQSLGQGLEFLIYFQGNSAPDKSGLPSDRFSAERTGGSVSTLTIQRTQQEDSAVYLCASTPSGTGGYEQYFGPGTRLTVT.

This clonotype was counted a few times. This rearrangement joins TRBV5-1 to TRBJ2-1; D is possibly TRBD1 or TRBD2 (5 bases each). The CDR3 spans 14 residues. The germline V gene encodes CDR1 SGHRS and CDR2 YFSETQ. Trimming took 5 bases from V and 5 from J, leaving 14 bases between them. CDR3 in DNA: TGCGCCAGCAGTATCCCCGAGGGACACAATGAGCAGTTCTTC. It is translated as CASSIPEGHNEQFF.

This clonotype was detected many times. In DNA form, the CDR3 reads TGCAGTGCTGGTGGCGGGGGGGGGGATGAGCAGTTCTTC. This codes for CSAGGGGGDEQFF. The chain carries TRBV20-1 and TRBJ2-1; 9 nucleotides agree with TRBD2. The CDR3 length is 13 residues. The V gene end was trimmed by 5 bases and the J gene end by 8 bases; junction bases not matched to a gene: 7. Germline V gives CDR1 DFQATT, CDR2 SNEGSKA (reference sequence).

This clonotype was counted many times. The rearrangement links TRBV2 to TRBJ2-1, with 8 bases matching TRBD1. The CDR3 is 14 residues long. The junction had 6 bases not matched to a gene; V was cut back by 3 bases and J by 8 bases. CDR1 and CDR2 (germline): SNHLY, FYNNEI. The CDR3 loop reads CASSDGDRWDEQFF. The CDR3 DNA is TGTGCCAGCAGTGACGGGGACAGGTGGGATGAGCAGTTCTTC.

This clonotype was counted only a few times. The V and J genes are TRBV6-5 and TRBJ2-3; D is unresolved. Germline V gene lookup returns CDR1 MNHEY and CDR2 SVGAGI. The CDR3 runs 14 residues. V was pared by 2 bases and J by 2 bases, with 8 bases between. This CDR3 reads CASSYASPTDTQYF. CDR3 bases: TGTGCCAGCAGTTACGCGAGCCCCACAGATACGCAGTATTTT.

This clonotype was counted between two and nine times. This chain uses TRBV6-2 or TRBV6-3 with TRBJ2-3; D not resolved. The CDR3 consists of 13 residues. The germline V gene has CDR1 MNHEY and CDR2 SVGEGT. Trimming shortened V by 0 bases and J by 6 bases, and 7 bases separated the two germline ends. Here the CDR3 DNA reads TGTGCCAGCAGTTACTCGGTCCCGGATACGCAGTATTTT. Encoded protein: CASSYSVPDTQYF.

The CDR3 nucleotides are TGTGCCAGCAGCTCAATGAATTCACCCCTCCACTTT. Encoded protein: CASSSMNSPLHF. This rearrangement joins TRBV7-9 to TRBJ1-6; no reliable D call. The germline CDR1 and CDR2 sequences are SEHNR and FQNEAQ (reference sequence). CDR3 length: 12 amino acids. The V gene lost 4 bases and the J gene lost 7 bases, with 5 bases spanning the gap.

As for this clonotype: A much larger clone lies one base from this, so it may be a read error. The chain uses TRBV20-1 and TRBJ2-3; 7 nucleotides match TRBD2. The CDR3 totals 13 residues. V shed 1 base and J 4 bases; nucleotides not matched to a gene: 2. Germline-derived CDR1 and CDR2 are DFQATT and SNEGSKA (reference sequence). The CDR3 coding sequence is TGCAGTGCTAGAGGGGAGGGCCCAGATACGCAGTATTTT. This sequence encodes CSARGEGPDTQYF.

This clonotype was picked up many times. This chain uses TRBV27 with TRBJ2-3; D remains ambiguous. CDR1 is MNHEY and CDR2 is SMNVEV in the germline V gene (reference sequence). V lost 3 bases to trimming and J lost 4 bases, with 8 bases between them. The CDR3 runs 13 residues. The CDR3 region has the DNA TGTGCCAGCAGTTTTACCCATGCAGATACGCAGTATTTT. As protein: CASSFTHADTQYF.

This clonotype occurred a few times. The chain is built from TRBV20-1 and TRBJ1-5, with D unresolved. Per the germline V gene, CDR1 is DFQATT and CDR2 is SNEGSKA (reference sequence). V lost 4 bases and J lost 1, with 14 bases in between. The CDR3 is 15 amino acids. CDR3 nucleotides: TGCAGTGCTACCCCCGTAGATCGAAGCAATCAGCCCCAGCATTTT. It yields the protein CSATPVDRSNQPQHF.

The chain has TRBV4-1 and TRBJ2-7, with D unclear. The CDR3 consists of 13 residues. V was pared by 4 bases and J by 7 bases, with 14 bases between. Germline assignment: CDR1 MGHRA and CDR2 YSYEKL. The CDR3 protein is CASSPQVTREQYF. CDR3 DNA sequence: TGCGCCAGCAGCCCCCAGGTGACGAGGGAGCAGTACTTC.

J is TRBJ2-6 and V is TRBV27; D is unresolved. CDR1 is MNHEY, CDR2 SMNVEV, per germline (reference sequence). V lost 3 bases and J lost 0, with 6 bases in between. The length of the CDR3 is 15 residues. CDR3 bases: TGTGCCAGCAGTTTCACCCTCTCTGGGGCCAACGTCCTGACTTTC. It codes for CASSFTLSGANVLTF.

This clonotype occurred a few times. The V gene is TRBV6-1, the J gene TRBJ1-6, with 7 positions matching TRBD1. V trimming: 7 bases; J trimming: 7 bases; junction bases outside the gene matches: 4. Germline CDR1 and CDR2: MNHNS and SASEGT. This CDR3 spans 13 amino acids. In nucleotides, the CDR3 is TGTGCCAGCACGAGGGGGCAGAATTCACCCCTCCACTTT. Translated: CASTRGQNSPLHF.

The chain employs TRBV18 and TRBJ2-4, with 10 bases lining up with TRBD2. Per germline, CDR1 KGHSH and CDR2 LQKENI. The CDR3 consists of 14 residues. Unmatched junction bases numbered 2, after V lost 3 bases and J lost 6 bases. CDR3 in amino acids: CASSPPSGGNIQYF. The CDR3 DNA sequence: TGTGCCAGCTCACCTCCTAGCGGGGGAAACATTCAGTACTTC.

To note about this clonotype: The junction shows a germline mismatch at one end, possibly a read error. J is TRBJ1-5 and V is TRBV4-1; D may be TRBD1 (5 bases). Germline V gene sequence: CDR1 MGHRA, CDR2 YSYEKL. The CDR3 has 15 amino acids. As DNA, the CDR3 is TGCGCCAGCAGCCAACGGGGCCTAAGCAATCAGTCCCAGCATTTT. This codes for CASSQRGLSNQSQHF.

This clonotype was found many times. The chain is built from TRBV20-1 and TRBJ2-7; 7 nucleotides line up with TRBD2. V lost 2 bases and J lost 0; bases outside the gene matches: 7. Germline values: CDR1 DFQATT, CDR2 SNEGSKA (reference sequence). This CDR3 has 15 amino acids. The CDR3 DNA sequence: TGCAGTGCTAGAACGGCGGGAGTAGGCTCCTACGAGCAGTACTTC. It yields the protein CSARTAGVGSYEQYF.

Comment on this clonotype: A much more abundant neighbour one base away suggests this may be a read error. This sequence joins TRBV2 and TRBJ1-2; the match to TRBD1 covers 7 bases. V was pared by 7 bases and J by 6 bases, with 8 bases of the junction left unmatched. From germline, CDR1 is SNHLY and CDR2 FYNNEI. The CDR3 is 13 amino acids. The CDR3 protein is CASKGALANGYTF. The CDR3 bases are TGTGCCAGCAAGGGGGCGCTTGCTAATGGCTACACCTTC.

The chain has TRBV30 and TRBJ2-2; 8 nucleotides agree with TRBD2. V dropped 2 bases and J dropped 5; count of bases not matched to a gene: 10. The length of the CDR3 is 16 residues. Germline CDR1 and CDR2: GTSNPN and SVGIG (reference sequence). The CDR3 here is CAWSPWRGRRTGELFF. In nucleotides, the CDR3 is TGTGCCTGGAGTCCCTGGCGCGGGAGGAGGACCGGGGAGCTGTTTTTT. Supplemented by reference TRBV30 and TRBJ2-2, the full variable domain reads SQTIHQWPATLVQPVGSPLSLECTVEGTSNPNLYWYRQAAGRGLQLLFYSVGIGQISSEVPQNLSASRPQDRQFILSSKKLLLSDSGFYLCAWSPWRGRRTGELFFGEGSRLTVL.

Points on this clonotype: Possible read error: a much larger clone is one base away. The gene calls are TRBV7-9 and TRBJ2-2, with TRBD2 matching over 9 bases. Germline V lookup: CDR1 SEHNR, CDR2 FQNEAQ (reference sequence). CDR3 length equals 16 residues. V lost 5 bases to trimming and J lost 6 bases; unmatched junction nucleotides: 10. The CDR3 sequence: CASSHGLARGAGELFF. DNA for the CDR3: TGTGCCAGCAGCCACGGACTAGCGAGAGGGGCCGGGGAGCTGTTTTTT. Filled out from reference TRBV7-9 and TRBJ2-2, the complete variable domain reads DTGVSQNPRHKITKRGQNVTFRCDPISEHNRLYWYRQTLGQGPEFLTYFQNEAQLEKSRLLSDRFSAERPKGSFSTLEIQRTEQGDSAMYLCASSHGLARGAGELFFGEGSRLTVL.

There are many counts of this clonotype. J is TRBJ2-7 and V is TRBV4-1, with 9 bases fitting TRBD2. Per germline, CDR1 MGHRA and CDR2 YSYEKL. V trimming: 0 bases; J trimming: 3 bases; junction bases outside the gene matches: 3. This CDR3 contains 15 residues. The CDR3 DNA follows: TGCGCCAGCAGCCAAGAGGGGACTAGCTTCTACGAGCAGTACTTC. Amino acids: CASSQEGTSFYEQYF.

This clonotype has at least ten counts. The rearrangement links TRBV10-3 to TRBJ2-3; TRBD1 matches at 8 bases. This CDR3 contains 18 residues. The junction had 15 bases not matched to a gene; V was cut back by 7 bases and J by 0 bases. Germline CDR1 and CDR2: ENHRY and SYGVKD. The CDR3 here is CAITPGYLTGVSTDTQYF. Written as DNA, the CDR3 is TGTGCCATCACCCCCGGATACCTGACAGGGGTTAGCACAGATACGCAGTATTTT.